This passage covers 14 T cell receptor beta chains from one sample sequenced in a study of T cells in Graves' hyperthyroidism and ophthalmopathy. RNA transcripts provided the source from which TCR beta CDR3 regions were amplified. RT-PCR in the first round (using the HTBI primer set) targeted the TCR CDR3. TCRdb ran MiXCR on the multiplex PCR reads and lists one entry per CDR3 protein. Of 400,000 or so distinct CDR3 sequences in the sample, around 15% were seen once. Input material: blood. The receptors were sampled from a woman in her sixties or seventies with Graves' ophthalmopathy.

This clonotype was observed at least ten times. The chain joins TRBV28 to TRBJ2-7, with TRBD1 matching over 7 bases. V lost 5 bases and J lost 2; bases outside the gene matches: 6. The V gene's germline CDR1 is MDHEN and CDR2 SYDVKM. CDR3 length: 14 amino acids. For the CDR3, the DNA is TGTGCCAGCAGTCCCGCCCAGGGGGCCTACGAGCAGTACTTC. Protein sequence: CASSPAQGAYEQYF.

This clonotype was picked up a small number of times. The V call is TRBV5-1, the J call TRBJ1-1; D call uncertain. With 0 bases removed from V and 7 bases from J, the gap between germline ends came to 16 bases. The length of the CDR3 is 15 residues. In germline, CDR1 is SGHRS, CDR2 YFSETQ. DNA of the CDR3: TGCGCCAGCAGCTTGGGTGTTGGGTTCGACGGTGAAGCTTTCTTT. This sequence encodes CASSLGVGFDGEAFF.

This clonotype was counted at least ten times. The DNA for the CDR3 is TGTGCCAGCAGTTTTTTCGACGAGCAGTACTTC. This encodes CASSFFDEQYF. V and J are TRBV28 and TRBJ2-7; unclear D gene. With 3 bases removed from V and 5 bases from J, the gap between germline ends came to 5 bases. Germline assignment: CDR1 MDHEN and CDR2 SYDVKM. The CDR3 totals 11 residues. Combining the CDR3 with reference TRBV28 and TRBJ2-7 gives the whole variable domain DVKVTQSSRYLVKRTGEKVFLECVQDMDHENMFWYRQDPGLGLRLIYFSYDVKMKEKGDIPEGYSVSREKKERFSLILESASTNQTSMYLCASSFFDEQYFGPGTRLTVT.

This clonotype has at least ten counts. The CDR3 DNA is TGTGCCAGCAGCGCCCTAGGGACAGGGCCCTACGAGCAGTACTTC. The encoded protein is CASSALGTGPYEQYF. This chain uses TRBV2 with TRBJ2-7; 9 bases align to TRBD1. Germline loops: CDR1 SNHLY, CDR2 FYNNEI. The CDR3 length is 15 residues. V was clipped by 6 bases and J by 2 bases; unmatched bases: 8.

This chain joins TRBV19 and TRBJ1-5, with TRBD1 as a possible D gene (5 bases). Deletions cut 6 bases from V and 7 bases from J, with 13 bases between. This CDR3 spans 13 amino acids. The germline V gene has CDR1 LNHDA and CDR2 SQIVND (reference sequence). The CDR3 sequence: CASSEGFLQPQHF. The CDR3 DNA reads as TGTGCCAGTAGCGAGGGGTTCTTGCAGCCCCAGCATTTT.

CDR3 bases: TGTGCCAGCAGTTATACCGGGACAGTAAATGAAAAACTGTTTTTT. Translating gives CASSYTGTVNEKLFF. The rearrangement joins TRBV12-3 or TRBV12-4 to TRBJ1-4; TRBD1 matches at 7 bases. Losses at the gene ends were 4 bases for V and 5 bases for J; bases not matched to a gene: 7. The CDR3 runs 15 residues.

This clonotype was counted many times. The V gene is TRBV18, the J gene TRBJ1-5, with a weak D call TRBD1 (5 bases). This CDR3 is built from 15 residues. Deletions cut 6 bases from V and 1 base from J, with 13 bases between. Germline V gene data show CDR1 as KGHSH and CDR2 as LQKENI. The CDR3 here is CASSIQGVSNQPQHF. CDR3 DNA sequence: TGTGCCAGCTCCATTCAGGGCGTAAGCAATCAGCCCCAGCATTTT.

There are many counts of this clonotype. This rearrangement joins TRBV28 to TRBJ2-7; 8 nucleotides agree with TRBD2. This CDR3 contains 14 residues. The junction had 7 bases not matched to a gene; V was cut back by 6 bases and J by 3 bases. In germline, CDR1 is MDHEN, CDR2 SYDVKM. CDR3 DNA: TGTGCCAGCAGATCCGGGACTAGAGGCTACGAGCAGTACTTC. Its translation: CASRSGTRGYEQYF.

This clonotype was detected only a few times. The chain links TRBV12-3 or TRBV12-4 to TRBJ2-2, with D hard to call. This CDR3 has 14 amino acids. The V gene lost 7 bases and the J gene lost 0 bases, with 9 bases spanning the gap. The chain's CDR3 is CASTVTANTGELFF. The CDR3 bases are TGTGCCAGCACAGTGACCGCGAACACCGGGGAGCTGTTTTTT.

This clonotype was seen many times. The chain uses TRBV12-3 or TRBV12-4 and TRBJ2-5; 10 bases fit TRBD2. J was trimmed by 5 bases and V by 4 bases; bases with no gene match: 10. CDR3 size: 16 residues. CDR3 DNA sequence: TGTGCCAGCAGTTGGGCGGCTAGCGGGAGCTTTGAGACCCAGTACTTC. This sequence encodes CASSWAASGSFETQYF.

This clonotype was detected ten times or more. The chain combines TRBV10-2 with TRBJ2-5; D is perhaps TRBD1 or TRBD2 (6 bases each). The CDR3 extends over 15 amino acids. Per germline, CDR1 WSHSY and CDR2 SAAADI. Trimming removed 4 bases at V and 5 bases at J, with 17 bases between. In DNA, the CDR3 is TGCGCCAGCAGTGGCCGGGCCCTAGGGGGGGAGACCCAGTACTTC. This translates into CASSGRALGGETQYF.

The chain uses TRBV19 and TRBJ1-1, with D possibly being TRBD1 (6 bases). Germline assignment: CDR1 LNHDA and CDR2 SQIVND (reference sequence). V was shortened by 9 bases and J by 0 bases, with 17 bases between the two germline ends. The CDR3 covers 15 residues. CDR3 nucleotide sequence: TGTGCCAGCTTACAGGGCCCCCGAATGAACACTGAAGCTTTCTTT. As protein: CASLQGPRMNTEAFF.

V usage is TRBV12-3 or TRBV12-4 and J usage is TRBJ2-2; TRBD1 is a possible D gene (5 bases). V was clipped by 8 bases and J by 3 bases, with 16 bases between them. The CDR3 consists of 15 residues. The CDR3 DNA is TGTGCCAGCGGACCTCAAGGGGCGTACACCGGGGAGCTGTTTTTT. It codes for CASGPQGAYTGELFF.

This clonotype appeared many times. The rearrangement links TRBV3-1 to TRBJ1-1; no clear D gene. Per germline, CDR1 LGHDT and CDR2 YNNKEL (reference sequence). V was cut by 6 bases and J by 4 bases, with 9 bases left in between. This CDR3 is built from 12 residues. Written as DNA, the CDR3 is TGTGCCAGCAGTTCAATTGGCACTGAAGCTTTCTTT. This sequence encodes CASSSIGTEAFF.